The source of this TCR beta chain is a study of CD8+ T cells in alopecia areata. Study context: Treated patients were given oral tofacitinib, which was dosed at 5 to 10 mg twice daily.

The germline gives CDR1 KGHSH, CDR2 LQKENI. The ends were cut back, 1 base at V and 1 base at J, with 9 bases in the middle. This CDR3 is built from 15 residues. Reverse transcription of extracted RNA yielded cDNA, which provided the sequencing template. Generated by immunoSEQ multiplex PCR, the TCRdb table keeps only in-frame clones and is missing some. The sample contains hundreds of thousands of clones, around three fifths of which appear only once. The sample holds a few counts of this clone. This clonotype was sampled from a human donor with alopecia areata. The sequenced sample was CD4+ T cells sorted from blood, obtained at week 0. This chain joins TRBV18 and TRBJ2-3; no clear D gene. This chain's CDR3 is CASSPQLSRTDTQYF. Here the CDR3 DNA reads TGTGCCAGCTCACCACAGCTCAGCCGCACAGATACGCAGTATTTT.